This T cell receptor beta chain was retrieved from a study of STAT5B mutations in CD4+ large granular lymphocyte leukemia. Study-level findings and limits: Compared with healthy controls (2/35), patient top clones favored TRBV06 (8/27). Patient CD4-sorted repertoires looked more clonal than healthy CD4+ repertoires, even without putative leukemic clones.

V lost 10 bases, J lost 12 bases, and 22 bases lay in between. Germline V gene lookup returns CDR1 MNHNS and CDR2 SASEGT. CDR3 length: 13 residues. Healthy controls were blood donor buffy coats. This clone was counted a single time. Its specificity is not known. Study processing details: The detection floor for productive clonotype frequency was 2.59 x 10-5. Here immunoSEQ multiplex PCR was the method, and the copy in TCRdb shows in-frame clones only, minus some. V and J calls and clone size come straight from that table; D and trimming were deduced from the DNA. The sample lists fewer than 50,000 clones; approximately 83% were seen once.

This chain uses TRBV6-1 with TRBJ2-1; either TRBD1 or TRBD2 may supply D (5 bases each). The sample comprised CD4+ T cells from blood buffy coats. The sequence came from a human donor in good health. CDR3: CAITSFPGLGQFF. The CDR3 bases are TGTGCCATCACTAGTTTCCCGGGGCTGGGGCAGTTCTTC.